This T cell receptor beta chain was identified in a study of CD8 T cells in ankylosing spondylitis. One entry per CDR3 protein, called by TCRdb with MiXCR from the 5' RACE reads. In the table there are 750,000 to 850,000 distinct CDR3 sequences, around 11% of which are singletons. The CDR3 is 15 amino acids. Germline lookup yields CDR1 SQVTM and CDR2 ANQGSEA. Unmatched junction bases numbered 12, after V lost 3 bases and J lost 12 bases. This clonotype was counted between two and nine times. Its target is not known. Study-level findings and limits: Several of the motif variants were reported before in synovial fluid and blood from reactive arthritis. About 8 highly homologous variants made up a TCR beta motif that seemed to typify ankylosing spondylitis blood.

The chain is built from TRBV29-1 and TRBJ2-1; 12 positions match TRBD2. The sample was blood, either unsorted or a sorted T cell fraction (not recorded which). The clonotype was recovered from a male donor with ankylosing spondylitis. CDR3 in DNA: TGCAGCGTTGACCCAAATTATGGACTAGCGGGGATGCAGTTCTTC. Translating it yields CSVDPNYGLAGMQFF.